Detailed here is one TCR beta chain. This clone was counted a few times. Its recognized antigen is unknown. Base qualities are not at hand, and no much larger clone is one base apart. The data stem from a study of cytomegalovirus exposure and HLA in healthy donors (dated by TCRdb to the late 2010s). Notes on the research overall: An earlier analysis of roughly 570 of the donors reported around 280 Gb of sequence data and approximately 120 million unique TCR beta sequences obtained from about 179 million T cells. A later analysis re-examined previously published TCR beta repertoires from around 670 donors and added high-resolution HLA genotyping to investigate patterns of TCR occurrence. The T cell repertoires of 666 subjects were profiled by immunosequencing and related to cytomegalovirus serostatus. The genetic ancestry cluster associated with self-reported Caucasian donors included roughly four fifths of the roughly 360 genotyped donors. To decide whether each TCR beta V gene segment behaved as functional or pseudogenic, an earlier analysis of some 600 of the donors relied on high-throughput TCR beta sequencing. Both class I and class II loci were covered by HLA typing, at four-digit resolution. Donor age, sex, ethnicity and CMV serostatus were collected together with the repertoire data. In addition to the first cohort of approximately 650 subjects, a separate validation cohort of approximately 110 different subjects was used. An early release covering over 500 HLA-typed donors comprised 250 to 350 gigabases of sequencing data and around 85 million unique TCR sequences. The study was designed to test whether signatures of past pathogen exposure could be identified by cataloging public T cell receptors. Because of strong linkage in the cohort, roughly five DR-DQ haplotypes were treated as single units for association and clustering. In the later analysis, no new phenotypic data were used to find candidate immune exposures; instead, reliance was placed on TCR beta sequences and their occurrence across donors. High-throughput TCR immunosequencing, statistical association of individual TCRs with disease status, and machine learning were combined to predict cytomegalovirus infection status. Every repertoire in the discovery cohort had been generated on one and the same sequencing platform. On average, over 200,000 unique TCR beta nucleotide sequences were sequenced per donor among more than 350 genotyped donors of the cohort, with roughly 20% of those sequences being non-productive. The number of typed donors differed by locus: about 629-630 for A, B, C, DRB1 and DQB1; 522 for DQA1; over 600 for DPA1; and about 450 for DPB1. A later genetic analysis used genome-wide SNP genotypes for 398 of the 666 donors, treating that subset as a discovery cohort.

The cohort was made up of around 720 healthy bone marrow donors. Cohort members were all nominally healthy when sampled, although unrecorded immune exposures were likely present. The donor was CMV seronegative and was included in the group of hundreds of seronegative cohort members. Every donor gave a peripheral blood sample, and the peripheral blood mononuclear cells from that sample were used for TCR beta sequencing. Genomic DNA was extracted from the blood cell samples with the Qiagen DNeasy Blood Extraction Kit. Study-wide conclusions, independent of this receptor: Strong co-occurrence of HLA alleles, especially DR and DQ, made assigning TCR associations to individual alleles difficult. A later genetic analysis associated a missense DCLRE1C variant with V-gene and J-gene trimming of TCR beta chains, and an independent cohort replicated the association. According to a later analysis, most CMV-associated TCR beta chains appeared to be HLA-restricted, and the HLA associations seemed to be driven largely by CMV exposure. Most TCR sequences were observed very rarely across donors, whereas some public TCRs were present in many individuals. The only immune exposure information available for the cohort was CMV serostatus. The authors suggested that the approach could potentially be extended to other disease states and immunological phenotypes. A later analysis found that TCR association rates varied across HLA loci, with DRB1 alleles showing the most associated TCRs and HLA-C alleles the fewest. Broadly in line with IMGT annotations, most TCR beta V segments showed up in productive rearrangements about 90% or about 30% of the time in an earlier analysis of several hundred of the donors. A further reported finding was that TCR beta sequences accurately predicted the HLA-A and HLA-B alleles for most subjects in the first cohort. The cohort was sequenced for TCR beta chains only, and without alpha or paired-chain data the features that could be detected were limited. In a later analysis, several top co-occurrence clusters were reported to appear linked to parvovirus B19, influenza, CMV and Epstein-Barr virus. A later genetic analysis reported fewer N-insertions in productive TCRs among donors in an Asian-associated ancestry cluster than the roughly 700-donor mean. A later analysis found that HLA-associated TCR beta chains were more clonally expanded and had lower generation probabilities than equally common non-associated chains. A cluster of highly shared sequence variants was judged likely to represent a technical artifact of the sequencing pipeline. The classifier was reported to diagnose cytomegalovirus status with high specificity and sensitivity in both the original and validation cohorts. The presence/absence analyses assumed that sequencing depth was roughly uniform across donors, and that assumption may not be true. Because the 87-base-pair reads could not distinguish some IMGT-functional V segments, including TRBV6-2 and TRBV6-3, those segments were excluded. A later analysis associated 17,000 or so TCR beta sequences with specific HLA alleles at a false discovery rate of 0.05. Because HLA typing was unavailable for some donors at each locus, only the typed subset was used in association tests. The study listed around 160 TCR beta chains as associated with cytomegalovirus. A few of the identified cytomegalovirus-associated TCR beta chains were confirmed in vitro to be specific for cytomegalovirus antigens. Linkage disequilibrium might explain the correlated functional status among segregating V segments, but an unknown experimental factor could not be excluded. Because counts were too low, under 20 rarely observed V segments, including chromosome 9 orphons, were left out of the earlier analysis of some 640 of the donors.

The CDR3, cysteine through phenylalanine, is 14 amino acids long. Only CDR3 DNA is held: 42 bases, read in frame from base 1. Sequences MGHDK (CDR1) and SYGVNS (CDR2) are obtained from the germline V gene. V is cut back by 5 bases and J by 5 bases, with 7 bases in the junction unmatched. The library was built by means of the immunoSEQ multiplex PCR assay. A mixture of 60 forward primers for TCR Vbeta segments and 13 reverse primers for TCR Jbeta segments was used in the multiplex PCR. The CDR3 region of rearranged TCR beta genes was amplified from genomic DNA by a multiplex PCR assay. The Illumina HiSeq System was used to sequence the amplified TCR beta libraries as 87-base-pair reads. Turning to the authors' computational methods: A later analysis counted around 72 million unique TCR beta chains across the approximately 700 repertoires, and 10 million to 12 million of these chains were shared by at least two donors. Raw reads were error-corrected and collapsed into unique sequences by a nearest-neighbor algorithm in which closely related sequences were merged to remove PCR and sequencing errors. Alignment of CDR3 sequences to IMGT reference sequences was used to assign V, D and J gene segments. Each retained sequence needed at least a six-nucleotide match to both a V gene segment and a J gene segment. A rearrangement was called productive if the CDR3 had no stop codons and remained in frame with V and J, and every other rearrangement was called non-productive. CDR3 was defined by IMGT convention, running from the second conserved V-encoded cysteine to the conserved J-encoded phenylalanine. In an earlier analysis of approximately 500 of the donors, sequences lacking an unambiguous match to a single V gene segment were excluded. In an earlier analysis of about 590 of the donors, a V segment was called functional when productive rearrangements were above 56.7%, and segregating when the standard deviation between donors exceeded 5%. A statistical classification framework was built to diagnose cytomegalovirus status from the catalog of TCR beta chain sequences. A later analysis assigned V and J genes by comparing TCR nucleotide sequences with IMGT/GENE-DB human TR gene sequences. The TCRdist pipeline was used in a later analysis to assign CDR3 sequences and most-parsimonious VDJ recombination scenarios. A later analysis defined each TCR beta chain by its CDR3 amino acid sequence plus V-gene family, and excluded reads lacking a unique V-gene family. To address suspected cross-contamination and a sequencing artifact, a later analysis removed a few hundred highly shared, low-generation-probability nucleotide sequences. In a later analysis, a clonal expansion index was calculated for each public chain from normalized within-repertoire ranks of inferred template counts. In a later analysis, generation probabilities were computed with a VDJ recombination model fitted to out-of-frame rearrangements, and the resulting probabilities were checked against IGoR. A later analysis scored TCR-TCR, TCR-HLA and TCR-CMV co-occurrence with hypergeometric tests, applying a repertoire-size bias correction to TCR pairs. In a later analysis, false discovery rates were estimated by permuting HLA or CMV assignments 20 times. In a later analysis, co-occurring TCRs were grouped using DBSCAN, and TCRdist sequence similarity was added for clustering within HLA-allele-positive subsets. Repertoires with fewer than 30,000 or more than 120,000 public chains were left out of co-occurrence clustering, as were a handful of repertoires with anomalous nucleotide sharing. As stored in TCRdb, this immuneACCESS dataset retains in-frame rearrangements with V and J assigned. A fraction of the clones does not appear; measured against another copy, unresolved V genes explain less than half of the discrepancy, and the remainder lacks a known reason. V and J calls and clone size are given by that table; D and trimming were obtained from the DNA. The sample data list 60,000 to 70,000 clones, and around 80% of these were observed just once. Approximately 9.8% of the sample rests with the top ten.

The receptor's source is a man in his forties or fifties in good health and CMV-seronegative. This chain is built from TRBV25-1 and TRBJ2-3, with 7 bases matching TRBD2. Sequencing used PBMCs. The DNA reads TGTGCCAGCAGTCAAGCGGGAAGGATAGATACGCAGTATTTT. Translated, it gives CASSQAGRIDTQYF. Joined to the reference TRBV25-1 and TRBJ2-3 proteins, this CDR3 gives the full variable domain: EADIYQTPRYLVIGTGKKITLECSQTMGHDKMYWYQQDPGMELHLIHYSYGVNSTEKGDLSSESTVSRIRTEHFPLTLESARPSHTSQYLCASSQAGRIDTQYFGPGTRLTVL.